Following are 11 T cell receptor beta chains from one sample sequenced in a study of hypomethylating agent response in myelodysplastic syndrome. Only in-frame clones appear in the TCRdb table, and some are missing; sequencing was by immunoSEQ multiplex PCR. In the table there are around 2,000 clones, around 85% of which are singletons. Source: bone marrow, taken before or after starting hypomethylating agent treatment for myelodysplastic syndrome (not recorded which). The receptors stem from a human donor with myelodysplastic syndrome.

V is TRBV7-9 and J is TRBJ2-3; no firm D call. The V gene's germline CDR1 is SEHNR and CDR2 FQNEAQ (reference sequence). V lost 0 bases and J lost 6, with 7 bases in between. This CDR3 spans 13 amino acids. The CDR3 nucleotides read TGTGCCAGCAGCTTAGCGAGAGCGGATACGCAGTATTTT. As protein: CASSLARADTQYF.

J is TRBJ2-5 and V is TRBV28, with 8 bases matching TRBD1. This CDR3 contains 14 residues. The V segment lost 5 bases and the J segment 4 bases; nucleotides outside the gene matches: 6. Germline-derived CDR1 and CDR2 are MDHEN and SYDVKM. CDR3 sequence: CASSLDRAGETQYF. The CDR3 DNA reads TGTGCCAGCAGTCTGGACAGGGCAGGAGAGACCCAGTACTTC.

The V call is TRBV19, the J call TRBJ1-5; a weak D match, TRBD1 (5 bases). The V gene's germline CDR1 is LNHDA and CDR2 SQIVND (reference sequence). V lost 3 bases and J 9 bases, leaving 18 bases between the germline ends. The CDR3 covers 15 residues. The chain's CDR3 is CASSIEGVPPRPQHF. The CDR3 coding sequence is TGTGCCAGTAGTATCGAAGGGGTCCCCCCTCGGCCCCAGCATTTT.

The chain combines TRBV6-1 with TRBJ2-1, with 12 bases matching TRBD2. The CDR3 contains 17 residues. Germline-derived CDR1 and CDR2 are MNHNS and SASEGT. After removal of 4 bases from V and 0 bases from J, the junction contained 4 bases not matched to a gene. This chain's CDR3 is CASSGGLAGISYNEQFF. The CDR3, as DNA: TGTGCCAGCAGTGGTGGACTAGCGGGAATCTCCTACAATGAGCAGTTCTTC.

The rearrangement uses TRBV19 and TRBJ1-3; TRBD1 might be the D (6 bases). Deletions cut 5 bases from V and 0 bases from J, with 14 bases between. This CDR3 has 16 residues. Germline loops: CDR1 LNHDA, CDR2 SQIVND (reference sequence). The CDR3 region is CASSVGTRISGNTIYF. CDR3 DNA: TGTGCCAGTAGTGTCGGGACAAGGATCTCTGGAAACACCATATATTTT.

The gene calls are TRBV7-9 and TRBJ1-1, with D maybe TRBD1 (5 bases). The germline V gene has CDR1 SEHNR and CDR2 FQNEAQ (reference sequence). CDR3 length equals 14 residues. V lost 5 bases and J lost 10, with 20 bases in between. The CDR3 region is CASSPSGPSEAAFF. DNA of the CDR3: TGTGCCAGCAGCCCTTCGGGGCCGAGCGAGGCAGCTTTCTTT. The full variable domain, rest sourced from reference TRBV7-9 and TRBJ1-1, is DTGVSQNPRHKITKRGQNVTFRCDPISEHNRLYWYRQTLGQGPEFLTYFQNEAQLEKSRLLSDRFSAERPKGSFSTLEIQRTEQGDSAMYLCASSPSGPSEAAFFGQGTRLTVV.

Written as DNA, the CDR3 is TGTGCCAGCAAGACGACCGTTAACTCCTACGAGCAGTACTTC. Encoded protein: CASKTTVNSYEQYF. The chain combines TRBV11-2 with TRBJ2-5; D call uncertain. The assigned J gene may be wrong: the sequence end matches TRBJ2-7 better. Germline V gene lookup returns CDR1 SGHAT and CDR2 FQNNGV. This CDR3 has 14 amino acids.

V usage is TRBV6-6 and J usage is TRBJ2-7, with 9 bases matching TRBD1. Germline V lookup: CDR1 MNHNY, CDR2 SVGAGI (reference sequence). The CDR3 runs to 13 residues. With V trimmed by 6 bases and J by 3 bases, 3 bases remained unmatched. The CDR3 DNA is TGTGCCAGCAGAGGGGACAGGGACTACGAGCAGTACTTC. It specifies CASRGDRDYEQYF.

The V and J genes are TRBV19 and TRBJ2-7, with D perhaps matching TRBD2 (6 bases). This CDR3 spans 15 amino acids. V shed 4 bases and J shed 5 bases, with 18 bases lying between them. In germline, CDR1 is LNHDA, CDR2 SQIVND (reference sequence). This chain's CDR3 is CASSTYLEGGDEQYF. CDR3 sequence (DNA): TGTGCCAGTAGTACATACCTCGAGGGCGGGGACGAGCAGTACTTC.

CDR3 DNA sequence: TGTGCCAGCAGTGAAGCAGGGGGCGGGTTCGAGCAGTACTTC. Translating gives CASSEAGGGFEQYF. The rearrangement joins TRBV25-1 to TRBJ2-7; 8 bases match TRBD1. Trimming at V came to 2 bases and at J to 6 bases, leaving 6 bases not matched to a gene. CDR1 and CDR2 (germline): MGHDK, SYGVNS. The CDR3 has 14 residues.

This sequence joins TRBV9 and TRBJ1-1; D is possibly TRBD1 (6 bases). Germline V gives CDR1 SGDLS, CDR2 YYNGEE. CDR3 length: 14 amino acids. With 4 bases removed from V and 4 bases from J, the gap between germline ends came to 14 bases. CDR3 bases: TGTGCCAGCAGCAGTACAGGGAGGACCACTGAAGCTTTCTTT. Translated: CASSSTGRTTEAFF.